This entry describes one T cell receptor (beta chain). Its specificity is unknown. This table comes from immunoSEQ multiplex PCR, and its TCRdb copy is limited to in-frame clones, with some not included. The sample has 2 million to 2.5 million clones, 80% to 95% seen once. This specimen comes from a study of shared clonotypes between healthy human individuals. Findings and limits, study-wide: Sampling was confined to blood; repertoires within tissues likely differ.

CDR3 size: 12 residues. Germline-derived CDR1 and CDR2 are SGHRS and YFSETQ. Trimming took 5 bases from V and 2 from J, leaving 7 bases between them. Sequencing was performed on naive CD4+ T cells from PBMCs. Subset of the sample: CD45RA+ positively selected. This TCR was recovered from a man between 18 and 35 years old in good health. Some clones in this sample may be carry-over from other donors' samples. This rearrangement joins TRBV5-1 to TRBJ2-5; D might be TRBD1 (5 bases). The CDR3 DNA reads TGCGCCAGCAGAGACAGTCAAGAGACCCAGTACTTC. This translates into CASRDSQETQYF.